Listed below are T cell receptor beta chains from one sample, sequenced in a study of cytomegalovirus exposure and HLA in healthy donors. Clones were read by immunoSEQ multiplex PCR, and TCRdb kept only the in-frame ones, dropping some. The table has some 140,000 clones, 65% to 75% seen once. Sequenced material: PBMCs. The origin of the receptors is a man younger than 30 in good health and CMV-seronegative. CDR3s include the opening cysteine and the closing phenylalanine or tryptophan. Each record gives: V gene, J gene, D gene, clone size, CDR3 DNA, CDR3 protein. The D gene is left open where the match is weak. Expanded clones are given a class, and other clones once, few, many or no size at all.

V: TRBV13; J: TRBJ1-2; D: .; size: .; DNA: TGTGCCGGCAGCTTCCTTGGGACTTCTGGCTACACCTTC; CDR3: CAGSFLGTSGYTF
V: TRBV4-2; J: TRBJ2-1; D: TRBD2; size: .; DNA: TGTGCCAGCAGCCAGGGGGAGGGGTACAATGAGCAGTTCTTC; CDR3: CASSQGEGYNEQFF
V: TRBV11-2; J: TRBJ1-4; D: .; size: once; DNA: TGTGCCAGCAGCTCCCTGGGGCATAGTAATGAAAAACTGTTTTTT; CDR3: CASSSLGHSNEKLFF
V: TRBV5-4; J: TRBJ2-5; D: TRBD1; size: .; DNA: TGTGCCAGCAGCCCTGGACAGGGGAGGCGGGAGACCCAGTACTTC; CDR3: CASSPGQGRRETQYF
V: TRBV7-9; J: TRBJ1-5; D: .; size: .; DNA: TGTGCCAGCAGTTCGACAGAGGCGGGAGGTCAGCCCCAGCATTTT; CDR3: CASSSTEAGGQPQHF
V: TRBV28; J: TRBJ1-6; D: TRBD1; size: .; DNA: TGTGCCAGCAGGCCGGGACAGGGTTATGCATCACCCCTCCACTTT; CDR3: CASRPGQGYASPLHF
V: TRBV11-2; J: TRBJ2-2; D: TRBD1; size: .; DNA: TGTGCCAGCAGCTTAGTTCGTGGGACAGTGAACACCGGGGAGCTGTTTTTT; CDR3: CASSLVRGTVNTGELFF
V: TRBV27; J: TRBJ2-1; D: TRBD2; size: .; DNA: TGTGCCAGCACTACTAGCGGGGGACACAATGAGCAGTTCTTC; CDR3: CASTTSGGHNEQFF
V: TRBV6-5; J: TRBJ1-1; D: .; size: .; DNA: TGTGCCAGCAGGCAACAGGGCGTGGGAACTGAAGCTTTCTTT; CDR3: CASRQQGVGTEAFF
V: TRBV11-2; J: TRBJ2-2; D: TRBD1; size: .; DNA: TGTGCCAGCAGCTTAGCCTTTTCCGGGACAGTGAACACCGGGGAGCTGTTTTTT; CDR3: CASSLAFSGTVNTGELFF
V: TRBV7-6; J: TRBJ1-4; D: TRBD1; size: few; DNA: TGTGCCAGCAGCCTACAGGGGGGGAATGAAAAACTGTTTTTT; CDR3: CASSLQGGNEKLFF
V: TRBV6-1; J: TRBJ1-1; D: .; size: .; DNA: TGTGCCAGCAGTGAATGGGCAGGGCAGGGCACTGAAGCTTTCTTT; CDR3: CASSEWAGQGTEAFF
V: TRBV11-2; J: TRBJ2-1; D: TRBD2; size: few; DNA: TGTGCCAGCAGCTTAGACCTAGCGGTAGATGAGCAGTTCTTC; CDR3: CASSLDLAVDEQFF
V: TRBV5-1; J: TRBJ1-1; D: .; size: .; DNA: TGCGCCAGCAGCACAGACAGCAGAAACACTGAAGCTTTCTTT; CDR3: CASSTDSRNTEAFF
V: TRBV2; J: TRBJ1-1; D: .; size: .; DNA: TGTGCCAGCGGGGGGGGAAGGCAGGGGACTGAAGCTTTCTTT; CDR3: CASGGGRQGTEAFF
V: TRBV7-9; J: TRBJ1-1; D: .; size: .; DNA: TGTGCCAGCAGCTCCCTCGCGGGGAACACTGAAGCTTTCTTT; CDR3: CASSSLAGNTEAFF
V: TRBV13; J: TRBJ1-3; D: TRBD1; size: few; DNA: TGTGCCAGCAGCTTGACAGGGGATGGAAACACCATATATTTT; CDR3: CASSLTGDGNTIYF
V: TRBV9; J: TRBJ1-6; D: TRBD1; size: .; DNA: TGTGCCAGCAGCGTAGAACAGGGGAAGAATTCACCCCTCCACTTT; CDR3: CASSVEQGKNSPLHF
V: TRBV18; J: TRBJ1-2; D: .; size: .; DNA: TGTGCCAGCTCACCGGCGGCAGACGGTGGCTACACCTTC; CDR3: CASSPAADGGYTF
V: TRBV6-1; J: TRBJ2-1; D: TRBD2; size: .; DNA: TGTGCCAGCAGTGACCTAGCGGGTTCCTACAATGAGCAGTTCTTC; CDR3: CASSDLAGSYNEQFF
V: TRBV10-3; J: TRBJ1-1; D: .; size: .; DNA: TGTGCCATCAGTGAGTCGTGGGGGGGGCAGAGTGAAGCTTTCTTT; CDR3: CAISESWGGQSEAFF
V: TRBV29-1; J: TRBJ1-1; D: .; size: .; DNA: TGCAGCGTTGATCGGGGGTTGAACACTGAAGCTTTCTTT; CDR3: CSVDRGLNTEAFF
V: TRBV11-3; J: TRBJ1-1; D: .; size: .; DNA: TGTGCCAGCAGCTTAGTGGACAGCCCAATGAACACTGAAGCTTTCTTT; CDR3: CASSLVDSPMNTEAFF
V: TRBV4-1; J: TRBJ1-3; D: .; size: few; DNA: TGCGCCAGCAGCAGGGGGGGCTCTGGAAACACCATATATTTT; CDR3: CASSRGGSGNTIYF
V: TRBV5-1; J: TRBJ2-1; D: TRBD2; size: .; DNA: TGCGCCAGCAGCTGGACTCTAGCGGGGGGCTCCTACAATGAGCAGTTCTTC; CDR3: CASSWTLAGGSYNEQFF
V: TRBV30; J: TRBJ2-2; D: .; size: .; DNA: TGTGCCTGGAGTGTTGAGGTCGTCGGGGAGCTGTTTTTT; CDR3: CAWSVEVVGELFF
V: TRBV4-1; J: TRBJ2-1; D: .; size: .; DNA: TGCGCCAGCTCTCCCAGGGCAGGGTACAATGAGCAGTTCTTC; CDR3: CASSPRAGYNEQFF
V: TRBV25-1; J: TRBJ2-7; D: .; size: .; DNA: TGTGCCAGCAGTCGAGCGCAGGGGCCAGCGGCGAACGAGCAGTACTTC; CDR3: CASSRAQGPAANEQYF
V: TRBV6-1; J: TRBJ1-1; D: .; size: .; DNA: TGTGCCTCAAGGGACACAGAAGCTTTCTTT; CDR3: CASRDTEAFF
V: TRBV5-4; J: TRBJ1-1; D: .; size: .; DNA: TGTGCCAGCAGCTCTTGGGAGAACCACGGGCGACTAGAAGCTTTCTTT; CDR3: CASSSWENHGRLEAFF
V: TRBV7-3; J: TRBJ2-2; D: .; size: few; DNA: TGTGCCAGCAGCTTAGCGGGGCTCACCGGGGAGCTGTTTTTT; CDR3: CASSLAGLTGELFF
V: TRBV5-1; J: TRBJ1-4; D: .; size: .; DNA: TGCGCCAGCAGCGGGGGGGCGGCTAATGAAAAACTGTTTTTT; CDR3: CASSGGAANEKLFF
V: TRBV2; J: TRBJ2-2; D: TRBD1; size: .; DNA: TGTGCCAGCAGTGTGGAGACAGGGGGCGCGAACACCGGGGAGCTGTTTTTT; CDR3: CASSVETGGANTGELFF
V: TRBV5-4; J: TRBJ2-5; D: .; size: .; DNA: TGTGCCAGCAACACAGGAAAACAACAAGAGACCCAGTACTTC; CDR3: CASNTGKQQETQYF
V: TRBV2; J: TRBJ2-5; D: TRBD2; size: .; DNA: TGTGCCAGCGGCGGATTAGCGGGGGGGATGGAGACCCAGTACTTC; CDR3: CASGGLAGGMETQYF
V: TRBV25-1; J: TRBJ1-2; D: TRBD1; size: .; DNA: TGTGCCAGCAGTTTTGGACAGGGATATGGCTACACCTTC; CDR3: CASSFGQGYGYTF
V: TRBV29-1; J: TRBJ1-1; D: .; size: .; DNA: TGCAGCGTTGACGAGGTGGGAGGGCTCACTGAAGCTTTCTTT; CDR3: CSVDEVGGLTEAFF